This TCR beta chain comes out of a study of response to subunit inactivated influenza vaccine. Study-wide results and limits: Few new T cells, the authors suggested, are recruited by each seasonal influenza vaccination.

The length of the CDR3 is 13 residues. The germline V and J ends were trimmed by 1 base and 5 bases, with 9 bases remaining between them. Germline V gene data show CDR1 as SGHTA and CDR2 as FQGNSA. TCRdb reprocessed the RT-PCR reads with MiXCR, giving one entry per CDR3 protein. The sample lists more than 150,000 distinct CDR3 sequences; 9.2% were seen once. This clonotype has just a few counts. Its cognate antigen is unknown. This clonotype was obtained from a man aged 50 or older who received an inactivated influenza vaccine. This sample comprised non-naive T cells sorted from PBMCs, obtained on the day of vaccination. The chain carries TRBV7-2 and TRBJ2-7, with a weak D call TRBD1 (5 bases). CDR3 residues: CASSLGTIDEQYF. CDR3 bases: TGTGCCAGCAGCTTAGGGACAATAGACGAGCAGTACTTC.